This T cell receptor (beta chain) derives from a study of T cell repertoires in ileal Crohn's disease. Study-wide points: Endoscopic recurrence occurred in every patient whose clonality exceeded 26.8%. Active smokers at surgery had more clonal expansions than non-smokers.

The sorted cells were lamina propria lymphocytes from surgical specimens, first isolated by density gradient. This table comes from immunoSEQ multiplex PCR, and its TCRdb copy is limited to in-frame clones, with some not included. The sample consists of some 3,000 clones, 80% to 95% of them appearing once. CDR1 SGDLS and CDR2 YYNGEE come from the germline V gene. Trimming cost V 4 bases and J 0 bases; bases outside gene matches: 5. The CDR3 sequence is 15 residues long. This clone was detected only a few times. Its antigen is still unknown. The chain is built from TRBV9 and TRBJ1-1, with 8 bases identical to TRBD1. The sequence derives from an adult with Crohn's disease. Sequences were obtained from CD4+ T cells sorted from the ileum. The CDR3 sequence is CASSSRQGMNTEAFF. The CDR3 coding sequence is TGTGCCAGCAGCTCTCGACAGGGGATGAACACTGAAGCTTTCTTT. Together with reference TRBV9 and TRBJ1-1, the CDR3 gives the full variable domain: DSGVTQTPKHLITATGQRVTLRCSPRSGDLSVYWYQQSLDQGLQFLIQYYNGEERAKGNILERFSAQQFPDLHSELNLSSLELGDSALYFCASSSRQGMNTEAFFGQGTRLTVV.